This entry lists 4 T cell receptor beta chains sequenced from one sample in a study of Graves' ophthalmopathy and Graves' hyperthyroidism. The sequenced template was RNA, covering the TCR beta CDR3 region. Second-round multiplex PCR came after first-round RT-PCR with HTBI primers. TCRdb analysed the multiplex PCR reads with MiXCR anew, one entry per CDR3 protein. Seen here are 200,000 to 250,000 distinct CDR3 sequences, roughly 29% observed once, and the top ten hold approximately 9.6%. Input material: peripheral blood. These receptors were taken from a man aged 45 to 65 with Graves' ophthalmopathy.

This clonotype was found many times. Here the CDR3 DNA reads TGTGCCAGCAGTCCGGGGGGGGGCGGTAACTATGGCTACACCTTC. Translating it yields CASSPGGGGNYGYTF. This chain uses TRBV27 with TRBJ1-2; tentative D call: TRBD1 (6 bases). V shed 5 bases and J shed 1 base, with 14 bases lying between them. This CDR3 is built from 15 residues. CDR1 and CDR2 from the germline V gene are MNHEY and SMNVEV (reference sequence).

This clonotype has a count of ten or more. The chain has TRBV28 and TRBJ2-7; D remains ambiguous. The CDR3 contains 15 residues. CDR1 and CDR2 (germline): MDHEN, SYDVKM. V shed 3 bases and J shed 0 bases, with 12 bases lying between them. CDR3 nucleotide sequence: TGTGCCAGCAGTTTCGATATACCGAGCTCCTACGAGCAGTACTTC. Amino acids: CASSFDIPSSYEQYF.

The chain couples TRBV30 to TRBJ1-5; no clear D gene. Trimming shortened V by 1 base and J by 3 bases, and 10 bases separated the two germline ends. The germline V gene has CDR1 GTSNPN and CDR2 SVGIG (reference sequence). The CDR3 consists of 14 residues. The DNA of the CDR3 is TGTGCCTGGAGTGCCGCTGGCTTCAATCAGCCCCAGCATTTT. Translation gives CAWSAAGFNQPQHF.

This clonotype was counted many times. This chain links TRBV28 with TRBJ1-2, with 9 bases matching TRBD1. The CDR3 runs to 14 residues. V trimming: 4 bases; J trimming: 4 bases; junction bases outside the gene matches: 4. The germline V gene encodes CDR1 MDHEN and CDR2 SYDVKM. CDR3 amino acids: CASSSGQGTYGYTF. CDR3 nucleotide sequence: TGTGCCAGCAGTTCCGGACAGGGGACCTATGGCTACACCTTC.